These T cell receptor beta chains were read from a single sample in a study of cytomegalovirus exposure and HLA in healthy donors. Sequencing was performed with immunoSEQ multiplex PCR; in TCRdb, only in-frame clones are kept and a portion is missing. The data contain 200,000 to 250,000 clones, roughly 87% of them seen just once; the ten biggest clones take up 5.4%. Sequenced material: PBMCs. The receptors were gathered from a woman aged 40 to 50 in good health and CMV-seropositive. CDR3s include the opening cysteine and the closing phenylalanine or tryptophan. D genes are given only for firm matches. A clone size is listed for some rows: how often the clone was seen (once, few, many), or a class if it is expanded.

j_gene | d_gene | abundance | v_gene | CDR3nt | CDR3aa
TRBJ2-1 | TRBD1 | NA | TRBV30 | TGTGCCTGGAACCGGGACAGGGTAGATGAGCAGTTCTTC | CAWNRDRVDEQFF
TRBJ2-5 | TRBD2 | once | TRBV30 | TGTGCCTGGAGTGTAGGGACTAGCGGGGGCCGGGAGACCCAGTACTTC | CAWSVGTSGGRETQYF
TRBJ2-5 | TRBD2 | NA | TRBV15 | TGTGCCACCAGCAGAGATTATCGGCTAGCGGGATCGACCCAGTACTTC | CATSRDYRLAGSTQYF
TRBJ2-5 | NA | NA | TRBV7-3 | TGTGCCAGCAGCTCTGGCCCCAGGGAGACCCAGTACTTC | CASSSGPRETQYF
TRBJ2-5 | NA | NA | TRBV11-3 | TGTGCCAGCAGCTTAGATCGGACTCCCGGCGAGACCCAGTACTTC | CASSLDRTPGETQYF
TRBJ1-2 | TRBD1 | NA | TRBV30 | TGTGCCTGGAGTGGACCCCGGACAGGTTACCTCTATGGCTACACCTTC | CAWSGPRTGYLYGYTF
TRBJ1-1 | TRBD1 | NA | TRBV6-6 | TGTGCCAGCAGTTACGCGGGACAGGGGAGCACTGAAGCTTTCTTT | CASSYAGQGSTEAFF
TRBJ1-6 | NA | NA | TRBV27 | TGTGCCAGCAGTTTTGTAAATTCACCCCTCCACTTT | CASSFVNSPLHF
TRBJ2-3 | NA | NA | TRBV29-1 | TGCAGCGGTGGAGCTAGCACAGATACGCAGTATTTT | CSGGASTDTQYF
TRBJ2-6 | NA | NA | TRBV4-3 | TGCGCCAGCAGTTCCGAATACAGGGCTACTGGGGCCAACGTCCTGACTTTC | CASSSEYRATGANVLTF
TRBJ1-2 | NA | NA | TRBV5-4 | TGTGCCAGCAGCTCCATACAGGGTGACTATGGCTACACCTTC | CASSSIQGDYGYTF
TRBJ2-3 | TRBD2 | NA | TRBV13 | TGTGCCAGCAGCTTACGCGGGGGGTTCGGGGGCACAGATACGCAGTATTTT | CASSLRGGFGGTDTQYF
TRBJ2-3 | TRBD2 | once | TRBV5-4 | TGTGCCAGCAGCTTAGGAGCGGGGTGGACAGATACGCAGTATTTT | CASSLGAGWTDTQYF
TRBJ2-2 | NA | once | TRBV2 | TGTGCCAGATCTGCGGGGCGGGAGCTGTTTTTT | CARSAGRELFF
TRBJ2-1 | NA | NA | TRBV29-1 | TGCAGCGTTGAAAGCCTTCATCATTACAATGAGCAGTTCTTC | CSVESLHHYNEQFF
TRBJ2-7 | TRBD2 | once | TRBV2 | TGTGCCAGCAAAGGACTAGCATCCTACGAGCAGTACTTC | CASKGLASYEQYF
TRBJ2-3 | TRBD1 | NA | TRBV9 | TGTGCCAGCAGCGCCCGGGGACAGGGAGAATCAGATACGCAGTATTTT | CASSARGQGESDTQYF
TRBJ1-2 | NA | few | TRBV19 | TGTGCCACCGAAGCGACAGGCAACTATGGCTACACCTTC | CATEATGNYGYTF
TRBJ2-4 | NA | NA | TRBV6-5 | TGTGCCAGCAGTTCTCCCGGGACACAGCAAAACATTCAGTACTTC | CASSSPGTQQNIQYF
TRBJ2-4 | NA | NA | TRBV21-1 | TGTGCCAGCAACCGGGGTGGCCTAGCCAAAAACATTCAGTACTTC | CASNRGGLAKNIQYF
TRBJ2-7 | TRBD1 | once | TRBV11-3 | TGTGCCAGCAGCCCCGGACAGGGTTACGAGCAGTACTTC | CASSPGQGYEQYF
TRBJ2-3 | TRBD2 | few | TRBV7-2 | TGTGCCAGCAGCTTATCCCCCGGGACTAGCGGAACAGATACGCAGTATTTT | CASSLSPGTSGTDTQYF
TRBJ1-4 | NA | NA | TRBV10-3 | TGTGCCATCAGTGAGGCCCAGGGGTTTAATGAAAAACTGTTTTTT | CAISEAQGFNEKLFF
TRBJ2-2 | TRBD1 | NA | TRBV19 | TGTGCCAGTAGTATGAACAGGGGTAGGACCGGGGAGCTGTTTTTT | CASSMNRGRTGELFF
TRBJ1-6 | TRBD1 | NA | TRBV5-6 | TGTGCCAGCAGCCCTGGGACAGGGGATTCACCCCTCCACTTT | CASSPGTGDSPLHF
TRBJ1-4 | TRBD1 | NA | TRBV10-3 | TGTGCCATCAGCCCGGGACAGGAATATGAAAAACTGTTTTTT | CAISPGQEYEKLFF
TRBJ1-1 | NA | few | TRBV30 | TGTGCCTGGAGTGTACTGCTGAACACTGAAGCTTTCTTT | CAWSVLLNTEAFF
TRBJ2-5 | TRBD2 | once | TRBV10-3 | TGTGCCATCAGCCCGACTAGCGGGGGGGCCAGGGAGACCCAGTACTTC | CAISPTSGGARETQYF
TRBJ2-1 | TRBD2 | NA | TRBV20-1 | TGCAGTGCTGGCGGACTAGCGGGGCAGTTCTTC | CSAGGLAGQFF
TRBJ2-3 | NA | NA | TRBV29-1 | TGCGCCGTAGCAGCAGATACGCAGTATTTT | CAVAADTQYF
TRBJ1-1 | NA | NA | TRBV9 | TGTGCCAGCAGCGCCAGGGTGGGTGGCACTGAAGCTTTCTTT | CASSARVGGTEAFF
TRBJ1-2 | NA | NA | TRBV7-9 | TGTGCCAGCAGCTTCATGACGACGGGAGACTATGGCTACACCTTC | CASSFMTTGDYGYTF
TRBJ2-7 | TRBD2 | NA | TRBV4-3 | TGCGCCAGCAGCCAACAGCGGGGATTCTACGAGCAGTACTTC | CASSQQRGFYEQYF
TRBJ2-1 | NA | NA | TRBV29-1 | TGCAGCGTTGTTACTCCCGAAAGCTCCTACAATGAGCAGTTCTTC | CSVVTPESSYNEQFF
TRBJ1-4 | NA | NA | TRBV11-1 | TGTGCCAGCAGCCACCGGGACGGAGGGACTAATGAAAAACTGTTTTTT | CASSHRDGGTNEKLFF
TRBJ2-3 | TRBD1 | NA | TRBV5-1 | TGCGCCAGCCGTCGGACAGGGAGCACAGATACGCAGTATTTT | CASRRTGSTDTQYF